Listed here is a single TCR beta chain. Its antigen is still unknown. The data originate from a study of T cell responses to AZD1222 COVID-19 vaccine. Whole-study findings and limits: Close to half of all spike-specific TCRs reportedly target regions of the variants that are unmutated.

Some second doses came at about 4 weeks and others at about 12 weeks; these were pooled. CDR1 is MGHRA and CDR2 is YSYEKL in the germline V gene. The CDR3 is 18 amino acids. With 0 bases clipped from V and 4 bases from J, the junction kept 9 bases outside the gene matches. TCRdb's table, derived via immunoSEQ multiplex PCR, lists solely in-frame clones and lacks some. The profile covers 70,000 to 100,000 clones, with roughly nine tenths appearing a single time and approximately 3.1% taken by the ten largest. This specimen was peripheral blood, taken 28 days after the second AZD1222 dose. The genes are TRBV4-1 and TRBJ2-5; 12 positions agree with TRBD2. The receptor comes from an adult who received the AZD1222 COVID-19 vaccine. The DNA of the CDR3 is TGCGCCAGCAGCCAAGATAGGCCGACTAGCGGGGGTAGAGAGACCCAGTACTTC. Its translation: CASSQDRPTSGGRETQYF.